Below are 27 T cell receptor beta chains sequenced from a single sample in a study of blood T cell repertoires in COVID-19. Libraries were prepared by immunoSEQ multiplex PCR; TCRdb keeps only in-frame clonotypes and omits some of them. The data contain about 200,000 clones, more than 70% of them seen just once; the ten biggest clones take up 1.5% to 2%. The sample was peripheral blood. The receptor source for this set is a man aged 18 to 35 with active or convalescent COVID-19.

The chain links TRBV27 to TRBJ2-1; TRBD2 aligns across 9 bases. The germline CDR1 and CDR2 sequences are MNHEY and SMNVEV (reference sequence). The junction had 1 base not matched to a gene; V was cut back by 1 base and J by 0 bases. This CDR3 has 16 amino acids. In DNA form, the CDR3 reads TGTGCCAGCAGTTTATATAGCGGGGGCTCCTACAATGAGCAGTTCTTC. Protein product: CASSLYSGGSYNEQFF.

V and J are TRBV7-9 and TRBJ2-2; 8 bases line up with TRBD1. With 5 bases clipped from V and 4 bases from J, the junction kept 9 bases outside the gene matches. This CDR3 spans 16 amino acids. Germline V CDR1 and CDR2: SEHNR, FQNEAQ (reference sequence). The CDR3 sequence is CASSKTGQGRTGELFF. The DNA for the CDR3 is TGTGCCAGCAGCAAGACCGGACAGGGCCGCACCGGGGAGCTGTTTTTT.

V usage is TRBV13 and J usage is TRBJ2-7, with unresolved D. Trimming left V 5 bases short and J 1 base short, with 9 bases between. Germline loops: CDR1 PRHDT, CDR2 FYEKMQ (reference sequence). This CDR3 has 13 residues. CDR3 protein: CASSPRRSYEQYF. In DNA, the CDR3 is TGTGCCAGCAGCCCCCGCAGATCCTACGAGCAGTACTTC.

The chain couples TRBV7-9 to TRBJ2-7; 9 bases match TRBD2. From germline, CDR1 is SEHNR and CDR2 FQNEAQ (reference sequence). The trim removed 5 bases at V and 0 bases at J, leaving 11 bases unmatched. The CDR3 length is 17 residues. CDR3 amino acids: CASSPPGAGGYSYEQYF. DNA of the CDR3: TGTGCCAGCAGCCCCCCGGGAGCGGGGGGTTACTCCTACGAGCAGTACTTC.

This chain links TRBV2 with TRBJ2-3, with 12 bases aligning to TRBD2. Germline V lookup: CDR1 SNHLY, CDR2 FYNNEI. The CDR3 is 16 amino acids. V was clipped by 4 bases and J by 2 bases; unmatched bases: 4. CDR3 in amino acids: CASSGTSGGFTDTQYF. The DNA of the CDR3 is TGTGCCAGCAGTGGCACTAGCGGGGGGTTCACAGATACGCAGTATTTT.

For this clone: Being one base from a much bigger clone, this may be a read error. The chain employs TRBV2 and TRBJ1-1; a weak D match, TRBD1 (5 bases). This CDR3 has 14 amino acids. CDR1 is SNHLY and CDR2 is FYNNEI in the germline V gene. The V end was cut by 3 bases, the J end by 1 base, with 9 bases between. The chain's CDR3 is CASSEGRGNTEAFF. Written as DNA, the CDR3 is TGTGCCAGCAGTGAGGGGAGGGGGAACACTGAAGCTTTCTTT. The full variable domain, rest sourced from reference TRBV2 and TRBJ1-1, is EPEVTQTPSHQVTQMGQEVILRCVPISNHLYFYWYRQILGQKVEFLVSFYNNEISEKSEIFDDQFSVERPDGSNFTLKIRSTKLEDSAMYFCASSEGRGNTEAFFGQGTRLTVV.

The chain employs TRBV5-1 and TRBJ1-1; D remains unclear. Trimming took 2 bases from V and 3 from J, leaving 11 bases between them. The length of the CDR3 is 14 residues. Looked up from germline, CDR1 is SGHRS and CDR2 is YFSETQ. In DNA, the CDR3 is TGCGCCAGCAGCTTATCGGGAGACCACACTGAAGCTTTCTTT. Its translation is CASSLSGDHTEAFF.

The chain has TRBV3-1 (or the pseudogene TRBV3-2) and TRBJ1-2; unclear D gene. This CDR3 has 16 amino acids. V dropped 3 bases and J dropped 4 bases, with 18 bases sitting between them. Looked up from germline, CDR1 is LGHDT and CDR2 is YNNKEL (reference sequence). This CDR3 reads CASSHTPSHKLYGYTF. CDR3 nucleotide sequence: TGTGCCAGCAGCCACACCCCCTCGCATAAGCTCTATGGCTACACCTTC.

The V gene is TRBV19, the J gene TRBJ1-2; 10 bases match TRBD1. This CDR3 region has 14 residues. Germline V gene data show CDR1 as LNHDA and CDR2 as SQIVND (reference sequence). V dropped 6 bases and J dropped 1; count of bases not matched to a gene: 2. CDR3 in amino acids: CASSRDRGNYGYTF. DNA for the CDR3: TGTGCCAGTAGCCGGGACAGGGGTAACTATGGCTACACCTTC. The full variable domain, in which reference TRBV19 and TRBJ1-2 provide the parts outside the CDR3, is DGGITQSPKYLFRKEGQNVTLSCEQNLNHDAMYWYRQDPGQGLRLIYYSQIVNDFQKGDIAEGYSVSREKKESFPLTVTSAQKNPTAFYLCASSRDRGNYGYTFGSGTRLTVV.

The rearrangement uses TRBV30 and TRBJ2-3; D remains ambiguous. Trimming removed 1 base from V and 0 bases from J, with 8 bases in between. This CDR3 contains 14 residues. Per the germline V gene, CDR1 is GTSNPN and CDR2 is SVGIG (reference sequence). The CDR3: CAWSEIGSTDTQYF. The DNA for the CDR3 is TGTGCCTGGAGTGAGATCGGGAGCACAGATACGCAGTATTTT. Supplemented by reference TRBV30 and TRBJ2-3, the full variable domain reads SQTIHQWPATLVQPVGSPLSLECTVEGTSNPNLYWYRQAAGRGLQLLFYSVGIGQISSEVPQNLSASRPQDRQFILSSKKLLLSDSGFYLCAWSEIGSTDTQYFGPGTRLTVL.

The chain recombines TRBV14 with TRBJ1-1; a possible D gene is TRBD1 (6 bases). This CDR3 comprises 12 residues. The V and J ends lost 2 bases and 11 bases respectively, with 12 bases between them. Germline V gene lookup returns CDR1 SGHDN and CDR2 FVKESK. The CDR3 DNA reads as TGTGCCAGCAGCCAATTAGGGGGGGCGGCTTTCTTT. Translating gives CASSQLGGAAFF.

CDR3 nucleotide sequence: TGCAGTGCTGGAAGGGGGGAGACCCAGTACTTC. Its protein product is CSAGRGETQYF. This chain links TRBV20-1 with TRBJ2-5; D is perhaps TRBD1 (6 bases). The CDR3 is 11 residues long. V lost 5 bases to trimming and J lost 5 bases, with 9 bases between them. Germline CDR1 and CDR2: DFQATT and SNEGSKA (reference sequence).

V and J are TRBV30 and TRBJ2-1, with TRBD1 identical over 7 bases. Per the germline V gene, CDR1 is GTSNPN and CDR2 is SVGIG (reference sequence). This CDR3 spans 15 amino acids. Unmatched junction bases numbered 14, after V lost 5 bases and J lost 7 bases. Written as DNA, the CDR3 is TGTGCCTGGGACAATGGGGCAGGGGGTATTAATGAGCAGTTCTTC. It is translated as CAWDNGAGGINEQFF. Full variable domain (missing parts from reference TRBV30 and TRBJ2-1): SQTIHQWPATLVQPVGSPLSLECTVEGTSNPNLYWYRQAAGRGLQLLFYSVGIGQISSEVPQNLSASRPQDRQFILSSKKLLLSDSGFYLCAWDNGAGGINEQFFGPGTRLTVL.

V usage is TRBV7-3 and J usage is TRBJ1-2; 9 positions agree with TRBD1. The CDR3 is 17 amino acids. Trimming removed 5 bases from V and 5 bases from J; junction bases left unmatched: 15. Germline CDR1 SGHTA, CDR2 FQGTGA. The CDR3 spells CASSPIPTGGNIYGYTF. Written as DNA, the CDR3 is TGTGCCAGCAGCCCCATCCCAACAGGGGGCAACATTTATGGCTACACCTTC.

V and J are TRBV5-1 and TRBJ2-3; a possible D gene is TRBD2 (6 bases). V gave up 3 bases and J gave up 4 bases, with 15 bases separating them. The length of the CDR3 is 15 residues. In germline, CDR1 is SGHRS, CDR2 YFSETQ. CDR3 nucleotide sequence: TGCGCCAGCAGCTCGGGACTCAGAGGGGCAGATACGCAGTATTTT. This encodes CASSSGLRGADTQYF.

This rearrangement joins TRBV5-4 to TRBJ2-1; 9 bases match TRBD1. The junction had 5 bases not matched to a gene; V was cut back by 5 bases and J by 2 bases. CDR3 length: 15 amino acids. Looked up from germline, CDR1 is SGHNT and CDR2 is YYREEE (reference sequence). CDR3 bases: TGTGCCAGCAGTCGGGACAGGGCCCCCTACAATGAGCAGTTCTTC. Translated, it gives CASSRDRAPYNEQFF.

V is TRBV2 and J is TRBJ2-1, with 10 bases lining up with TRBD2. Trimming cost V 7 bases and J 3 bases; bases outside gene matches: 15. The CDR3 contains 18 residues. Germline CDR1 SNHLY, CDR2 FYNNEI. The CDR3 is CASMLERGGLENYNEQFF. The CDR3 DNA is TGTGCCAGCATGTTAGAGCGGGGGGGCCTCGAAAACTACAATGAGCAGTTCTTC.

The J gene is TRBJ2-7, the V gene TRBV5-6, with 12 bases aligning to TRBD2. With 0 bases clipped from V and 4 bases from J, the junction kept 2 bases outside the gene matches. Germline CDR1 reads SGHDT; CDR2 reads YYEEEE. There are 15 residues in the CDR3. The CDR3 is CASSLVTSGGYEQYF. The CDR3 DNA reads as TGTGCCAGCAGCTTGGTCACTAGCGGGGGGTACGAGCAGTACTTC.

The chain has TRBV7-2 and TRBJ1-1; D possibly corresponds to TRBD1 (6 bases). V lost 6 bases and J lost 1, with 15 bases in between. The CDR3 is 15 amino acids. Per the germline V gene, CDR1 is SGHTA and CDR2 is FQGNSA. The CDR3 region is CASRTRGQTNTEAFF. CDR3 sequence (DNA): TGTGCCAGCAGAACGAGAGGACAGACGAACACTGAAGCTTTCTTT.

This chain uses TRBV24-1 with TRBJ1-2; possibly TRBD1 for D (5 bases). CDR1 is KGHDR and CDR2 is SFDVKD in the germline V gene. The CDR3 length is 15 residues. Trimming removed 0 bases at V and 9 bases at J, with 16 bases between. CDR3 coding DNA: TGTGCCACCAGTGATTTGCTTCAGGGAACCCCGAGCTACACCTTC. Translating it yields CATSDLLQGTPSYTF.

This clone is a singleton in its sample. The V and J genes are TRBV7-3 and TRBJ2-3, with 7 bases fitting TRBD2. The junction had 8 bases not matched to a gene; V was cut back by 2 bases and J by 0 bases. The CDR3 covers 17 residues. Germline CDR1 and CDR2: SGHTA and FQGTGA. The CDR3 protein is CASSLEASGTSTDTQYF. Written as DNA, the CDR3 is TGTGCCAGCAGCTTAGAGGCTAGCGGTACTAGCACAGATACGCAGTATTTT.

V gene TRBV7-9 combines with J gene TRBJ2-1; 7 nucleotides agree with TRBD2. Germline loops: CDR1 SEHNR, CDR2 FQNEAQ (reference sequence). The CDR3 sequence is 15 residues long. V lost 3 bases to trimming and J lost 3 bases; unmatched junction nucleotides: 5. The CDR3 nucleotides read TGTGCCAGCAGCTTGGGGAAGCGGGGCTACAATGAGCAGTTCTTC. It is translated as CASSLGKRGYNEQFF.

The chain employs TRBV12-3 or TRBV12-4 and TRBJ1-5; D is ambiguous. Trimming removed 4 bases from V and 7 bases from J, with 11 bases in between. The CDR3 is 13 amino acids. The CDR3 is CASSSEARQPQHF. CDR3 nucleotide sequence: TGTGCCAGCAGTTCTGAGGCGAGGCAGCCCCAGCATTTT.

This clone has only one observation. V usage is TRBV7-9 and J usage is TRBJ2-1; unclear D gene. Trimming removed 1 base from V and 2 bases from J, with 9 bases in between. This CDR3 comprises 15 residues. Germline lookup yields CDR1 SEHNR and CDR2 FQNEAQ (reference sequence). The CDR3 DNA is TGTGCCAGCAGCTTAGAGGTCGGAGCCTACAATGAGCAGTTCTTC. It encodes CASSLEVGAYNEQFF.

The rearrangement links TRBV6-1 to TRBJ2-1; D remains ambiguous. This CDR3 has 15 residues. Trimming shortened V by 1 base and J by 2 bases, and 9 bases separated the two germline ends. Germline V gene sequence: CDR1 MNHNS, CDR2 SASEGT. The CDR3 protein is CASSEDRVAYNEQFF. In DNA form, the CDR3 reads TGTGCCAGCAGTGAAGACCGGGTTGCCTACAATGAGCAGTTCTTC.

The chain links TRBV27 to TRBJ1-1, with 7 bases that match TRBD1. Germline CDR1 MNHEY, CDR2 SMNVEV (reference sequence). V shed 0 bases, J shed 0 bases, and the junction held 7 bases outside the gene matches. This CDR3 is built from 17 residues. For the CDR3, the DNA is TGTGCCAGCAGTTTATCAGGGGGCGCGTTGGTGAACACTGAAGCTTTCTTT. This gives the protein CASSLSGGALVNTEAFF.

This chain connects TRBV7-8 to TRBJ2-3; D might be TRBD1 (6 bases). CDR3 length: 14 residues. Germline-derived CDR1 and CDR2 are SGHVS and FQNEAQ. V was clipped by 4 bases and J by 4 bases, with 12 bases between them. DNA for the CDR3: TGTGCCAGCAGCTCACCAGGGGTGCCAGATACGCAGTATTTT. It translates to CASSSPGVPDTQYF.